What follows are 25 T cell receptor beta chains derived from one specimen sequenced in a study of a mutant IDH1 vaccine in newly diagnosed glioma. Here immunoSEQ multiplex PCR was the method, and the copy in TCRdb shows in-frame clones only, minus some. The sample lists approximately 60,000 clones; 60% to 75% were seen once. Specified time point: week 35, safety follow-up. In every dose of vaccine, 300 ug of mutant IDH1 20-mer peptide was given alongside topical imiquimod. For these TCRs, the target antigens are not known. This material consisted of PBMCs, taken from a glioma patient whose treatment included an IDH1 peptide vaccine. Receptor source: a man over 45 with glioma.

The V call is TRBV5-4, the J call TRBJ2-2, with D possibly matching TRBD2 (5 bases). The CDR3 sequence is 16 residues long. Germline loops: CDR1 SGHNT, CDR2 YYREEE (reference sequence). V dropped 7 bases and J dropped 1 base, with 17 bases sitting between them. The CDR3 spells CASYPRGALNTGELFF. CDR3 coding DNA: TGTGCCAGCTACCCCCGGGGTGCATTGAACACCGGGGAGCTGTTTTTT.

The chain combines TRBV27 with TRBJ1-5; 9 bases agree with TRBD1. V was clipped by 6 bases and J by 6 bases; unmatched bases: 9. CDR1 is MNHEY and CDR2 is SMNVEV in the germline V gene (reference sequence). The CDR3 extends over 15 amino acids. The CDR3 DNA reads TGTGCCAGCAGAATATCGACAGGGGGAGGTCAGCCCCAGCATTTT. Translated, it gives CASRISTGGGQPQHF.

V and J are TRBV4-3 and TRBJ1-1, with D uncertain. This CDR3 has 15 amino acids. The V end lost 0 bases, the J end lost 6 bases, and 14 bases lay between the germline ends. Germline V gene lookup returns CDR1 LGHNA and CDR2 YSLEER. Written as DNA, the CDR3 is TGCGCCAGCAGCCAAGATCGGGCTGCCCAGCCTGAAGCTTTCTTT. The encoded protein is CASSQDRAAQPEAFF.

This sequence joins TRBV29-1 and TRBJ1-4; D not resolved. The germline V gene has CDR1 SQVTM and CDR2 ANQGSEA. The V end lost 1 base, the J end lost 5 bases, and 11 bases lay between the germline ends. The CDR3 has 14 residues. The CDR3 nucleotides read TGCAGCGTTGAAGTCGGGCGGGAGAATGAAAAACTGTTTTTT. Translated: CSVEVGRENEKLFF.

The chain is built from TRBV6-6 and TRBJ1-2; D is unclear. Germline assignment: CDR1 MNHNY and CDR2 SVGAGI (reference sequence). The CDR3 contains 12 residues. V gave up 5 bases and J gave up 8 bases, with 12 bases separating them. CDR3 sequence (DNA): TGTGCCAGCAGTGGGAGTTTTTGGGGCTACACCTTC. Translating it yields CASSGSFWGYTF.

This rearrangement joins TRBV27 to TRBJ1-3; TRBD1 agrees at 7 bases. Germline assignment: CDR1 MNHEY and CDR2 SMNVEV (reference sequence). The junction had 3 bases not matched to a gene; V was cut back by 4 bases and J by 0 bases. The CDR3 contains 15 residues. The CDR3 DNA sequence: TGTGCCAGCAGTTCTGGGACAGCCTCTGGAAACACCATATATTTT. Translated, it gives CASSSGTASGNTIYF.

The V and J genes are TRBV18 and TRBJ2-2; 7 bases fit TRBD1. Germline lookup yields CDR1 KGHSH and CDR2 LQKENI. The trim removed 8 bases at V and 0 bases at J, leaving 6 bases unmatched. This CDR3 has 15 residues. CDR3: CASPGTAANTGELFF. The DNA for the CDR3 is TGTGCCAGCCCCGGGACAGCAGCGAACACCGGGGAGCTGTTTTTT.

The V and J genes are TRBV7-3 and TRBJ2-3, with 9 bases fitting TRBD2. Germline values: CDR1 SGHTA, CDR2 FQGTGA. The ends lost 2 bases at V and 4 bases at J; junction bases unmatched: 4. CDR3 length equals 15 residues. The CDR3: CASSLLGGGADTQYF. The CDR3 DNA is TGTGCCAGCAGCTTACTGGGCGGGGGGGCAGATACGCAGTATTTT.

The gene calls are TRBV10-3 and TRBJ1-6, with D possibly TRBD1 on 5 matching bases. The V gene lost 0 bases and the J gene lost 6 bases, with 9 bases spanning the gap. The CDR3 covers 15 residues. CDR1 and CDR2 (germline): ENHRY, SYGVKD. The chain's CDR3 is CAISESGQGNSPLHF. The CDR3 DNA is TGTGCCATCAGTGAGTCGGGGCAGGGTAATTCACCCCTCCACTTT.

This rearrangement joins TRBV5-4 to TRBJ2-7; D is undetermined. V lost 0 bases and J 2 bases, leaving 12 bases between the germline ends. This CDR3 is 15 amino acids long. Germline V CDR1 and CDR2: SGHNT, YYREEE (reference sequence). CDR3 residues: CASSLAGGRPYEQYF. CDR3 in DNA: TGTGCCAGCAGCTTGGCGGGCGGACGGCCCTACGAGCAGTACTTC.

The chain joins TRBV19 to TRBJ1-4; D uncertain. Germline loops: CDR1 LNHDA, CDR2 SQIVND (reference sequence). The ends were cut back, 5 bases at V and 5 bases at J, with 9 bases in the middle. The CDR3 contains 13 residues. The CDR3, as DNA: TGTGCCAGTAGTCCGACTTCGAATGAAAAACTGTTTTTT. It is translated as CASSPTSNEKLFF.

The V gene is TRBV29-1, the J gene TRBJ1-1, with a possible D match to TRBD1 (6 bases). The ends were cut back, 3 bases at V and 3 bases at J, with 11 bases in the middle. This CDR3 is 13 amino acids long. The germline V gene has CDR1 SQVTM and CDR2 ANQGSEA. DNA for the CDR3: TGCAGCGTTGACCAGGGGTCCCACACTGAAGCTTTCTTT. Protein: CSVDQGSHTEAFF.

The J gene is TRBJ1-2, the V gene TRBV30; unclear D gene. The ends were cut back, 0 bases at V and 7 bases at J, with 6 bases in the middle. The CDR3 totals 11 residues. Germline V lookup: CDR1 GTSNPN, CDR2 SVGIG (reference sequence). This chain's CDR3 is CAWSVLSGYTF. The CDR3 DNA reads as TGTGCCTGGAGTGTACTCTCTGGCTACACCTTC.

The genes are TRBV30 and TRBJ2-5; the D gene is possibly TRBD2 (6 bases). The CDR3 is made up of 13 amino acids. Germline V gene lookup returns CDR1 GTSNPN and CDR2 SVGIG (reference sequence). With 1 base removed from V and 2 bases from J, the gap between germline ends came to 8 bases. Here the CDR3 DNA reads TGTGCCTGGAGTGGACTAGTACAAGAGACCCAGTACTTC. Translated, it gives CAWSGLVQETQYF.

V usage is TRBV7-9 and J usage is TRBJ2-2, with D possibly being TRBD2 (5 bases). The germline V and J ends were trimmed by 7 bases and 8 bases, with 11 bases remaining between them. The CDR3 totals 12 residues. Germline V gives CDR1 SEHNR, CDR2 FQNEAQ (reference sequence). The CDR3 DNA sequence: TGTGCCAGCAATCTAGCAAGGGGGGAGCTGTTTTTT. It encodes CASNLARGELFF.

The J gene is TRBJ2-4, the V gene TRBV2; possibly TRBD1 or TRBD2 for D (6 bases each). V lost 9 bases and J 6 bases, leaving 18 bases between the germline ends. Germline lookup yields CDR1 SNHLY and CDR2 FYNNEI. The CDR3 consists of 14 residues. The CDR3 loop is CASGAQGSGNIQYF. CDR3 coding DNA: TGTGCCAGTGGGGCACAGGGTAGCGGAAACATTCAGTACTTC.

The chain couples TRBV4-1 to TRBJ1-2; weak D call: TRBD1 (5 bases). The CDR3 totals 14 residues. The V and J ends lost 5 bases and 8 bases respectively, with 18 bases between them. Germline V gene lookup returns CDR1 MGHRA and CDR2 YSYEKL. CDR3 coding DNA: TGCGCCAGCAGCTCCCGTGAAGGAGGGGAGGGCTACACCTTC. Amino acid sequence: CASSSREGGEGYTF.

This clone occurred once. This sample includes further DNA sequences coding for the same CDR3. This sequence joins TRBV6-1 and TRBJ1-5; D call uncertain. The germline gives CDR1 MNHNS, CDR2 SASEGT. The germline V and J ends were trimmed by 1 base and 4 bases, with 2 bases remaining between them. This CDR3 spans 12 amino acids. The DNA for the CDR3 is TGTGCCAGCAGTGAAGGGAATCAGCCCCAGCATTTT. Its translation is CASSEGNQPQHF.

The V gene is TRBV18, the J gene TRBJ1-1; D remains ambiguous. Trimming left V 1 base short and J 4 bases short, with 13 bases between. CDR3 length: 15 amino acids. CDR1 is KGHSH and CDR2 is LQKENI in the germline V gene. Written as DNA, the CDR3 is TGTGCCAGCTCACCACGTAACGGTCAGAGCACTGAAGCTTTCTTT. It specifies CASSPRNGQSTEAFF.

The gene calls are TRBV10-3 and TRBJ1-1, with D perhaps matching TRBD1 (5 bases). This CDR3 contains 14 residues. Germline V gene data show CDR1 as ENHRY and CDR2 as SYGVKD. V lost 7 bases and J 0 bases, leaving 12 bases between the germline ends. Here the CDR3 reads CAITQGQVNTEAFF. CDR3 in DNA: TGTGCCATCACCCAGGGCCAGGTGAACACTGAAGCTTTCTTT.

The chain is built from TRBV19 and TRBJ1-1, with 10 positions matching TRBD1. The CDR3 is 16 residues long. CDR1 and CDR2 (germline): LNHDA, SQIVND (reference sequence). Trimming removed 4 bases from V and 6 bases from J; junction bases left unmatched: 11. The CDR3 is CASSNVGTGATPEAFF. In DNA, the CDR3 is TGTGCCAGTAGTAACGTTGGGACAGGGGCGACTCCTGAAGCTTTCTTT.

The rearrangement uses TRBV5-4 and TRBJ2-5, with a possible D match to TRBD1 (7 bases). This CDR3 is 13 amino acids long. V was shortened by 4 bases and J by 4 bases, with 11 bases between the two germline ends. Germline V gene sequence: CDR1 SGHNT, CDR2 YYREEE (reference sequence). CDR3 sequence: CASSNQGGETQYF. CDR3 nucleotide sequence: TGTGCCAGCAGCAACCAGGGGGGAGAGACCCAGTACTTC.

This chain uses TRBV25-1 with TRBJ2-5; 10 nucleotides line up with TRBD1. The CDR3 has 16 amino acids. The trim removed 3 bases at V and 5 bases at J, leaving 9 bases unmatched. CDR1 is MGHDK and CDR2 is SYGVNS in the germline V gene. CDR3 nucleotide sequence: TGTGCCAGCAGTGAGCCCCCGGGACAGGGGCCCGAGACCCAGTACTTC. It encodes CASSEPPGQGPETQYF.

This clone occurred a few times. The CDR3 DNA is TGTGCCAGCAGTCCCCTGGAAGGTGCTGGAAACACCATATATTTT. It yields the protein CASSPLEGAGNTIYF. This rearrangement joins TRBV2 to TRBJ1-3, with D unclear. Germline V gene data show CDR1 as SNHLY and CDR2 as FYNNEI. V lost 5 bases and J 2 bases, leaving 13 bases between the germline ends. The CDR3 sequence is 15 residues long.

The V gene is TRBV18, the J gene TRBJ1-5; D not certain. Looked up from germline, CDR1 is KGHSH and CDR2 is LQKENI. V lost 2 bases, J lost 4 bases, and 9 bases lay in between. This CDR3 region has 14 residues. This CDR3 reads CASSPADGNQPQHF. In DNA, the CDR3 is TGTGCCAGCTCACCAGCCGACGGGAATCAGCCCCAGCATTTT.